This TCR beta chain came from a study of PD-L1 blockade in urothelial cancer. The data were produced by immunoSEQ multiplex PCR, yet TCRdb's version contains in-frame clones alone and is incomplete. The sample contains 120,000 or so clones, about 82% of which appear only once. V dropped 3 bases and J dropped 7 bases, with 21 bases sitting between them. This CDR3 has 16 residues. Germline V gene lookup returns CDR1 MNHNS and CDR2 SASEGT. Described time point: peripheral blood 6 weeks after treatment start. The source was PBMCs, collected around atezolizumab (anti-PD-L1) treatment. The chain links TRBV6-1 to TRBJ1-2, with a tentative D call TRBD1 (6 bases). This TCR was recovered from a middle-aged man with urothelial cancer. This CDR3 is CASSESMMGAIGGYTF. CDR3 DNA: TGTGCCAGCAGTGAGAGTATGATGGGGGCAATAGGTGGCTACACCTTC.